The entry below describes one TCR beta chain. Germline CDR1 is KGHSH and CDR2 is LQKENI. The V end lost 4 bases, the J end lost 5 bases, and 12 bases lay between the germline ends. CDR3 length equals 15 residues. Enrolment of Seattle patients took place during active infection, and they were followed longitudinally. Study processing details: Quantification of nucleated cells was approximated via reference gene primer amplification. The assay was immunoSEQ multiplex PCR, and TCRdb's table has in-frame clones only and misses some. Clone size and V and J calls were adopted from that table, with D and trimming inferred from the DNA. The sample shows about 350,000 clones, about 88% of them seen only once. This sample is drawn from a study of blood T cell repertoires in COVID-19. Study background: The United States, Italy and Spain were the sources of the acute and convalescent COVID-19 samples.

The chain links TRBV18 to TRBJ1-6; D is undetermined. The specimen was peripheral blood. The sequence derives from a woman aged 65 to 85 with COVID-19, enrolled during active disease. The CDR3 DNA is TGTGCCAGCTCACAGATACGAGGAAATAATTCACCCCTCCACTTT. Protein product: CASSQIRGNNSPLHF.